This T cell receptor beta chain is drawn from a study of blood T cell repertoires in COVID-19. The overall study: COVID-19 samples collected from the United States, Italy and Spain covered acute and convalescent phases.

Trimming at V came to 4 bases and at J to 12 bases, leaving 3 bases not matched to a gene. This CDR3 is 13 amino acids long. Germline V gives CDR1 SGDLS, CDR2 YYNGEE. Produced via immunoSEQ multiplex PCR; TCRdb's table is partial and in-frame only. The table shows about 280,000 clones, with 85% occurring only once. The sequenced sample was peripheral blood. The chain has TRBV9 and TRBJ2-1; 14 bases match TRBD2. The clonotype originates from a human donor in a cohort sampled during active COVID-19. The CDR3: CASSTGLAGGQFF. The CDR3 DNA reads TGTGCCAGCAGCACCGGACTAGCGGGAGGGCAGTTCTTC. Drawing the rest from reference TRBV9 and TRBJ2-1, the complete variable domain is DSGVTQTPKHLITATGQRVTLRCSPRSGDLSVYWYQQSLDQGLQFLIQYYNGEERAKGNILERFSAQQFPDLHSELNLSSLELGDSALYFCASSTGLAGGQFFGPGTRLTVL.